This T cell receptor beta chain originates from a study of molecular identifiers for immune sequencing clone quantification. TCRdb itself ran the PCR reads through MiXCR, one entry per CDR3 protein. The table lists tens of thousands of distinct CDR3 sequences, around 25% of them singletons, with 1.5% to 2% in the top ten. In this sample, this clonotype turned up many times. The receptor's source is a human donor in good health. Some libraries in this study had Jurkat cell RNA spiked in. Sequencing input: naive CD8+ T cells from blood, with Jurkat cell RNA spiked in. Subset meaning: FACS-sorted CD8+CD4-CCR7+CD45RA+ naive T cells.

CDR3 sequence reads: CSALAGLTGELFF. DNA of the CDR3: TGCAGCGCCTTAGCGGGACTCACCGGGGAGCTGTTTTTT. The V and J genes are TRBV29-1 and TRBJ2-2; 8 bases are a match to TRBD2. The germline gives CDR1 SQVTM, CDR2 ANQGSEA. With 7 bases clipped from V and 4 bases from J, the junction kept 5 bases outside the gene matches. This CDR3 has 13 residues.